Shown below are 20 T cell receptor beta chains from a single sample sequenced in a study of radiotherapy plus CTLA-4 blockade in lung cancer. Method: immunoSEQ multiplex PCR; TCRdb's copy keeps in-frame clones and lacks some. The sample includes roughly 110,000 clones, 81% of them seen just once. Sequences were derived from peripheral blood, sampled from a patient treated with radiotherapy plus ipilimumab. All receptors derive from a human donor with non-small cell lung cancer that progressed on radiotherapy plus ipilimumab. Some clones in this sample may be carry-over from other donors' samples.

V is TRBV7-2 and J is TRBJ1-2; D is undetermined. Looked up from germline, CDR1 is SGHTA and CDR2 is FQGNSA. Trimming removed 1 base from V and 0 bases from J, with 3 bases in between. CDR3 length: 13 residues. In DNA, the CDR3 is TGTGCCAGCAGCTTAGTCACTAACTATGGCTACACCTTC. It is translated as CASSLVTNYGYTF.

This rearrangement joins TRBV7-9 to TRBJ1-2; 8 bases match TRBD1. Trimming removed 1 base from V and 6 bases from J; junction bases left unmatched: 7. CDR1 SEHNR and CDR2 FQNEAQ come from the germline V gene (reference sequence). This CDR3 spans 15 amino acids. The CDR3 protein is CASSLGSSRGHGYTF. The CDR3 coding sequence is TGTGCCAGCAGCTTAGGGTCGTCCAGGGGGCATGGCTACACCTTC. Full variable domain (outside the CDR3, taken from reference TRBV7-9 and TRBJ1-2): DTGVSQNPRHKITKRGQNVTFRCDPISEHNRLYWYRQTLGQGPEFLTYFQNEAQLEKSRLLSDRFSAERPKGSFSTLEIQRTEQGDSAMYLCASSLGSSRGHGYTFGSGTRLTVV.

The table lists this clone with a count of one. The chain combines TRBV11-2 with TRBJ2-2; 7 bases align to TRBD2. The ends lost 1 base at V and 3 bases at J; junction bases unmatched: 11. In germline, CDR1 is SGHAT, CDR2 FQNNGV. CDR3 length: 18 residues. CDR3 nucleotide sequence: TGTGCCAGCAGCTTAGTCCGTCGGCGGCGGGGGTACACCGGGGAGCTGTTTTTT. This gives the protein CASSLVRRRRGYTGELFF.

J is TRBJ2-7 and V is TRBV7-8; D is unresolved. Germline V gene sequence: CDR1 SGHVS, CDR2 FQNEAQ. The CDR3 loop spans 12 amino acids. Trimming took off 5 bases at V and 3 bases at J, with 8 bases between the two ends. The CDR3 DNA reads as TGTGCCAGCAGCCCCCTTAGCTACGAGCAGTACTTC. Its translation is CASSPLSYEQYF.

The chain joins TRBV5-1 to TRBJ2-1; D might be TRBD1 (5 bases). Germline V CDR1 and CDR2: SGHRS, YFSETQ. Trimming cost V 2 bases and J 5 bases, with 17 bases left between them. The CDR3 loop spans 16 amino acids. CDR3 in amino acids: CASSLLGAPLNNEQFF. As DNA, the CDR3 is TGCGCCAGCAGCTTATTAGGGGCCCCGCTTAACAATGAGCAGTTCTTC.

This sequence joins TRBV4-3 and TRBJ1-1; a possible D gene is TRBD1 (5 bases). The CDR3 runs 16 residues. Trimming cost V 4 bases and J 1 base, with 16 bases left between them. The germline V gene encodes CDR1 LGHNA and CDR2 YSLEER. The CDR3 spells CASSLGILRENTEAFF. In DNA form, the CDR3 reads TGCGCCAGCAGCCTCGGCATCCTCAGGGAGAACACTGAAGCTTTCTTT.

The chain is built from TRBV5-1 and TRBJ2-1, with D unresolved. The V gene's germline CDR1 is SGHRS and CDR2 YFSETQ. V was cut by 3 bases and J by 7 bases, with 11 bases left in between. This CDR3 is 13 amino acids long. The CDR3 nucleotides read TGCGCCAGCAGCTCGGGCCAAGGGAATGAGCAGTTCTTC. As protein: CASSSGQGNEQFF.

The CDR3: CASSDTQGNEQFF. The CDR3 region has the DNA TGCGCCAGCAGCGACACACAGGGGAATGAGCAGTTCTTC. This chain uses TRBV5-1 with TRBJ2-1, with 7 bases lining up with TRBD1. With 4 bases clipped from V and 7 bases from J, the junction kept 5 bases outside the gene matches. Germline V gene data show CDR1 as SGHRS and CDR2 as YFSETQ. This CDR3 contains 13 residues.

The chain has TRBV29-1 and TRBJ1-2; 9 positions agree with TRBD1. Germline V lookup: CDR1 SQVTM, CDR2 ANQGSEA. CDR3 size: 15 residues. The J segment lost 2 bases and the V segment lost 3 bases, leaving 7 bases of the junction unmatched. The CDR3 DNA follows: TGCAGCGTTGACGCCCGGGGACAGGGAAACTATGGCTACACCTTC. Its translation: CSVDARGQGNYGYTF. Complete variable domain (other parts from reference TRBV29-1 and TRBJ1-2): SAVISQKPSRDICQRGTSLTIQCQVDSQVTMMFWYRQQPGQSLTLIATANQGSEATYESGFVIDKFPISRPNLTFSTLTVSNMSPEDSSIYLCSVDARGQGNYGYTFGSGTRLTVV.

This clone was seen more than once but under ten times. V and J are TRBV28 and TRBJ1-1; TRBD1 might be the D (6 bases). Germline V gives CDR1 MDHEN, CDR2 SYDVKM. V dropped 3 bases and J dropped 4 bases, with 24 bases sitting between them. This CDR3 has 18 amino acids. The DNA of the CDR3 is TGTGCCAGCAGTTTTTTGCGGCGACAGGCGACCCCGAGCACTGAAGCTTTCTTT. Amino acids: CASSFLRRQATPSTEAFF.

This clone was seen just once. The CDR3 loop is CASSVEALAGINEQYF. CDR3 DNA: TGTGCCAGCAGCGTCGAGGCACTAGCGGGGATTAACGAGCAGTACTTC. The chain employs TRBV9 and TRBJ2-7, with TRBD2 matching over 10 bases. The germline gives CDR1 SGDLS, CDR2 YYNGEE. V was pared by 2 bases and J by 5 bases, with 10 bases of the junction left unmatched. CDR3 length equals 16 residues.

This chain joins TRBV5-6 and TRBJ2-7; D is unresolved. The CDR3 loop spans 14 amino acids. Germline V gives CDR1 SGHDT, CDR2 YYEEEE. V lost 1 base to trimming and J lost 3 bases, with 11 bases between them. This CDR3 is CASSLYSLLYEQYF. In DNA form, the CDR3 reads TGTGCCAGCAGCTTGTACAGCCTTCTCTACGAGCAGTACTTC.

This chain joins TRBV2 and TRBJ1-1; no definite D call. The CDR3 covers 13 residues. Germline V lookup: CDR1 SNHLY, CDR2 FYNNEI. Deletions cut 11 bases from V and 4 bases from J, with 17 bases between. Here the CDR3 DNA reads TGTGCCGGGTCCGTGGGAGAGGCCACTGAAGCTTTCTTT. Protein product: CAGSVGEATEAFF.

The J gene is TRBJ2-1, the V gene TRBV18; TRBD2 agrees at 10 bases. CDR1 and CDR2 (germline): KGHSH, LQKENI. The CDR3 runs 15 residues. The trim removed 3 bases at V and 2 bases at J, leaving 1 base unmatched. This chain's CDR3 is CASSPLAGAYNEQFF. The CDR3 bases are TGTGCCAGCTCACCTCTAGCGGGGGCCTACAATGAGCAGTTCTTC. Together with reference TRBV18 and TRBJ2-1, the CDR3 gives the full variable domain: NAGVMQNPRHLVRRRGQEARLRCSPMKGHSHVYWYRQLPEEGLKFMVYLQKENIIDESGMPKERFSAEFPKEGPSILRIQQVVRGDSAAYFCASSPLAGAYNEQFFGPGTRLTVL.

The V gene is TRBV2, the J gene TRBJ2-7, with a weak D call TRBD2 (5 bases). V lost 4 bases to trimming and J lost 3 bases, with 13 bases between them. Germline CDR1 SNHLY, CDR2 FYNNEI. The CDR3 is made up of 14 amino acids. In nucleotides, the CDR3 is TGTGCCAGCAGTGGCTTTAGGGCGGGCTACGAGCAGTACTTC. This codes for CASSGFRAGYEQYF.

V usage is TRBV14 and J usage is TRBJ1-1; D is possibly TRBD1 (6 bases). Germline V gene sequence: CDR1 SGHDN, CDR2 FVKESK. CDR3 length: 17 amino acids. Trimming shortened V by 0 bases and J by 1 base, and 15 bases separated the two germline ends. CDR3 in amino acids: CASSQESWRGANTEAFF. The CDR3 DNA sequence: TGTGCCAGCAGCCAAGAATCGTGGAGGGGGGCGAACACTGAAGCTTTCTTT.

The V call is TRBV6-5, the J call TRBJ2-5; 10 bases align to TRBD2. The CDR3 spans 14 residues. In germline, CDR1 is MNHEY, CDR2 SVGAGI. Trimming took 6 bases from V and 1 from J; bases not matched to a gene: 2. In DNA form, the CDR3 reads TGTGCCAGCAGGCTAGCGGGGGCCCAAGAGACCCAGTACTTC. It specifies CASRLAGAQETQYF.

J is TRBJ2-6 and V is TRBV7-9; D remains unclear. Germline V gene sequence: CDR1 SEHNR, CDR2 FQNEAQ (reference sequence). V shed 2 bases and J shed 0 bases, with 8 bases lying between them. The CDR3 spans 16 residues. The CDR3 DNA is TGTGCCAGCAGCTTATTCGGCAACTCTGGGGCCAACGTCCTGACTTTC. Translating gives CASSLFGNSGANVLTF.

This clone is termed medium-sized. The CDR3 protein is CASSLRSGRAYEQYF. The CDR3 DNA reads as TGTGCCAGCAGTTTACGGTCCGGCAGGGCCTACGAGCAGTACTTC. The J gene is TRBJ2-7, the V gene TRBV27, with a possible D match to TRBD1 (5 bases). Germline CDR1 is MNHEY and CDR2 is SMNVEV (reference sequence). V was trimmed by 2 bases and J by 2 bases, leaving 13 bases between them. The CDR3 sequence is 15 residues long.

The chain is built from TRBV5-5 and TRBJ2-7; unclear D gene. With 0 bases removed from V and 4 bases from J, the gap between germline ends came to 8 bases. The CDR3 contains 13 residues. The germline V gene has CDR1 SGHKS and CDR2 YYEKEE (reference sequence). Here the CDR3 DNA reads TGTGCCAGCAGCTTGGCTCCAGAGTACGAGCAGTACTTC. Its protein product is CASSLAPEYEQYF. The whole variable domain, filled in from reference TRBV5-5 and TRBJ2-7, reads DAGVTQSPTHLIKTRGQQVTLRCSPISGHKSVSWYQQVLGQGPQFIFQYYEKEERGRGNFPDRFSARQFPNYSSELNVNALLLGDSALYLCASSLAPEYEQYFGPGTRLTVT.